This T cell receptor (beta chain) was recorded in a study of CD8 T cells in ankylosing spondylitis. By quantitative 5'-RACE with molecular barcodes, the TCR beta libraries were made. TCRdb independently ran MiXCR on the 5' RACE reads; one entry per CDR3 protein. The sample lists some 220,000 distinct CDR3 sequences, less than 9.5% occurring once. General study results and limits: It was reported that disease-linked clones were significantly enriched in matched ankylosing spondylitis synovial fluid.

This clonotype occurred many times. Its specificity is not known. Looked up from germline, CDR1 is MNHEY and CDR2 is SVGAGI. This CDR3 spans 10 amino acids. Trimming cost V 10 bases and J 7 bases, with 8 bases left between them. The sample comprised blood, either unsorted or a sorted T cell fraction (not recorded which). The rearrangement joins TRBV6-5 to TRBJ2-4; possibly TRBD2 for D (6 bases). This receptor was identified in a female donor with ankylosing spondylitis or in good health (not recorded which). CDR3 DNA: TGTGCCACGGGGGAGAACATTCAGTACTTC. Its protein product is CATGENIQYF.